This T cell receptor beta chain was recorded in a study of T cell responses to AZD1222 COVID-19 vaccine. Across the whole study: Pooled samples include second doses given at about 4 or 12 weeks. Study conclusions and caveats: Spike-specific TCR breadth and depth went up after people got two AZD1222 doses. Targeting of unmutated variant regions was reportedly seen in nearly half of spike-specific TCRs. White British people made up most donors, females outnumbered males, and clonal diversity was possibly underestimated.

A note on this clone: No antigen is known for it.

The data were produced by immunoSEQ multiplex PCR, yet TCRdb's version contains in-frame clones alone and is incomplete. The sample carries some 150,000 clones, around 91% recorded once. The CDR3 contains 18 residues. The ends were cut back, 1 base at V and 5 bases at J, with 24 bases in the middle. Per germline, CDR1 SGHAT and CDR2 FQNNGV. The source material was peripheral blood, sampled on day 0 of AZD1222 vaccination. The TCR was taken from an adult in good health. This chain connects TRBV11-2 to TRBJ2-7; a possible D gene is TRBD2 (6 bases). The CDR3 region is CASSLAPPRTGASDEQYF. DNA of the CDR3: TGTGCCAGCAGCTTAGCCCCCCCGCGGACGGGAGCGTCGGACGAGCAGTACTTC.